The TCR beta chain under discussion was sequenced for a study of T cell repertoires in cytomegalovirus infection. Study summary: Through public TCR beta signatures, both CMV infection and matching HLA type were indicated. Findings and caveats of the study: Summed public TCR beta family frequency identified CMV carriers bearing the relevant HLA. CMV-specific TCR beta clonotypes restricted by HLA-C were the ones dominating the ex vivo response.

With 1 base clipped from V and 9 bases from J, the junction kept 5 bases outside the gene matches. Germline values: CDR1 SGHVS, CDR2 FNYEAQ. The CDR3 covers 15 residues. This clonotype was seen many times. Antigen specificity is unknown. TCRdb reprocessed the reads with MiXCR, giving one entry per CDR3 protein. The sample holds about 140,000 distinct CDR3 sequences, 5.5% to 8% seen once. The clonotype comes from a human donor in good health (CMV status not recorded). Some clones in this sample may be carry-over from other donors' samples. What was sequenced was PBMCs. This sequence joins TRBV7-6 and TRBJ2-1; 11 bases line up with TRBD2. The CDR3 DNA reads TGTGCCAGCAGCTTAGGTAGCGGGGGGGCAGGTGAGCAGTTCTTC. Translating gives CASSLGSGGAGEQFF.